This entry lists 10 T cell receptor beta chains sequenced from one sample in a study of T cell responses to AZD1222 COVID-19 vaccine. TCRdb keeps only in-frame clones here, not all; method: immunoSEQ multiplex PCR. The table lists about 130,000 clones, about 93% of them singletons, with under 6.5% in the top ten. This specimen was peripheral blood, taken on day 0 of AZD1222 vaccination. These receptors were collected from an adult in good health.

This chain uses TRBV7-9 with TRBJ2-3; maybe TRBD2 (5 bases). CDR1 SEHNR and CDR2 FQNEAQ come from the germline V gene (reference sequence). This CDR3 is 14 amino acids long. V lost 5 bases, J lost 5 bases, and 14 bases lay in between. CDR3 protein: CASSLGLAKDTQYF. The CDR3 DNA reads TGTGCCAGCAGCCTCGGACTCGCGAAAGATACGCAGTATTTT. The full variable domain, completed using reference TRBV7-9 and TRBJ2-3, is DTGVSQNPRHKITKRGQNVTFRCDPISEHNRLYWYRQTLGQGPEFLTYFQNEAQLEKSRLLSDRFSAERPKGSFSTLEIQRTEQGDSAMYLCASSLGLAKDTQYFGPGTRLTVL.

This clone was recorded only once. The chain carries TRBV10-3 and TRBJ1-2; no definite D call. This CDR3 region has 13 residues. Looked up from germline, CDR1 is ENHRY and CDR2 is SYGVKD. The V gene lost 2 bases and the J gene lost 3 bases, with 7 bases spanning the gap. This chain's CDR3 is CAISETADYGYTF. As DNA, the CDR3 is TGTGCCATCAGTGAGACTGCGGACTATGGCTACACCTTC.

The chain combines TRBV5-4 with TRBJ1-1; D ambiguous. CDR1 and CDR2 from the germline V gene are SGHNT and YYREEE (reference sequence). Trimming removed 6 bases at V and 6 bases at J, with 18 bases between. This CDR3 spans 14 amino acids. The CDR3 protein is CASTVMAGTPEAFF. The CDR3 DNA is TGTGCCAGCACCGTGATGGCAGGCACCCCTGAAGCTTTCTTT.

The rearrangement joins TRBV30 to TRBJ2-1; possibly TRBD2 for D (6 bases). From germline, CDR1 is GTSNPN and CDR2 SVGIG (reference sequence). Trimming left V 2 bases short and J 7 bases short, with 15 bases between. The CDR3 covers 14 residues. The CDR3 protein is CAWSFLGGGNEQFF. The CDR3 DNA follows: TGTGCCTGGAGTTTCCTGGGCGGAGGGAATGAGCAGTTCTTC.

The V gene is TRBV9, the J gene TRBJ1-2, with D hard to call. Germline CDR1 and CDR2: SGDLS and YYNGEE. With 3 bases removed from V and 5 bases from J, the gap between germline ends came to 11 bases. The CDR3 has 13 residues. The DNA of the CDR3 is TGTGCCAGCAGCGAGGCAGCTAGGTATGGCTACACCTTC. Encoded protein: CASSEAARYGYTF.

The V call is TRBV11-1, the J call TRBJ2-1; 7 nucleotides line up with TRBD2. The CDR3 is 12 residues long. Germline V gene lookup returns CDR1 SGHAT and CDR2 FQDESV (reference sequence). V trimming: 8 bases; J trimming: 6 bases; junction bases outside the gene matches: 4. The CDR3 bases are TGTGCCAGCGGGAGGGCCGTCAATGAGCAGTTCTTC. Translated: CASGRAVNEQFF.

The V and J genes are TRBV29-1 and TRBJ2-5; 8 bases match TRBD2. Trimming cost V 7 bases and J 5 bases; bases outside gene matches: 12. CDR3 size: 14 residues. Germline CDR1 reads SQVTM; CDR2 reads ANQGSEA. The chain's CDR3 is CSAGGAWGTETQYF. CDR3 sequence (DNA): TGCAGCGCCGGGGGGGCCTGGGGTACGGAGACCCAGTACTTC.

V is TRBV12-5 and J is TRBJ2-3, with D tentatively TRBD1 (5 bases). V was cut by 0 bases and J by 1 base, with 11 bases left in between. The CDR3 totals 16 residues. CDR1 is LGHNT and CDR2 is FRNRAP in the germline V gene. The CDR3 sequence: CASGLVLGHRTDTQYF. The CDR3 DNA reads TGTGCTAGTGGTTTGGTACTCGGACACCGCACAGATACGCAGTATTTT.

This sequence joins TRBV5-1 and TRBJ1-2; 8 bases match TRBD1. J gave up 2 bases and V 10 bases, and 7 bases lay outside the gene matches. The germline gives CDR1 SGHRS, CDR2 YFSETQ. CDR3 size: 13 residues. The CDR3 reads CAGPHRGNYGYTF. Here the CDR3 DNA reads TGCGCCGGACCCCACAGGGGGAACTATGGCTACACCTTC.

This chain joins TRBV9 and TRBJ1-1, with D unclear. The CDR3 has 14 amino acids. V lost 2 bases and J lost 5, with 13 bases in between. CDR1 SGDLS and CDR2 YYNGEE come from the germline V gene. Here the CDR3 reads CASSVGDMGTEAFF. As DNA, the CDR3 is TGTGCCAGCAGCGTCGGGGATATGGGGACTGAAGCTTTCTTT.